This T cell receptor beta chain derives from a study of blood T cell repertoires in COVID-19. Produced via immunoSEQ multiplex PCR; TCRdb's table is partial and in-frame only. The sample holds approximately 360,000 clones; over 80% are singletons and the top ten take 5% to 6%. Germline V gene data show CDR1 as SGHRS and CDR2 as YFSETQ. This CDR3 spans 14 amino acids. Trimming pared 3 bases from V and 2 bases from J, leaving 10 bases between. The TCR was taken from a woman aged 50 to 60 who had recovered from COVID-19. The sequenced sample was PBMCs or T cells enriched from blood (not recorded which). V is TRBV5-1 and J is TRBJ2-3; D is perhaps TRBD2 (5 bases). The CDR3 is CASSWSRDTDTQYF. The CDR3 DNA is TGCGCCAGCAGCTGGAGTCGGGACACAGATACGCAGTATTTT.